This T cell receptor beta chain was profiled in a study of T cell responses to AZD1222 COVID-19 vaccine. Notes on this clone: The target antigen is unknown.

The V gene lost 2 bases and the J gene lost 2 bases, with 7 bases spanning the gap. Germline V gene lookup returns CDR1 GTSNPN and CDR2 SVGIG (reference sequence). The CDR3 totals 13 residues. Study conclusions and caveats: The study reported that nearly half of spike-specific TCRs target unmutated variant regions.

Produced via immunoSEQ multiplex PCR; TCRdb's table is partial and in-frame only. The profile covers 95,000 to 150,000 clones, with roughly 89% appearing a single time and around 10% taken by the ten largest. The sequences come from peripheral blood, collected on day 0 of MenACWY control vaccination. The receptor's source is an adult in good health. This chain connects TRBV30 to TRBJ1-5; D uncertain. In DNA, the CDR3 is TGTGCCTGGAGTATGAGGGGCAATCAGCCCCAGCATTTT. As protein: CAWSMRGNQPQHF.